This T cell receptor beta chain was identified during a study of shared clonotypes between healthy human individuals. Trimming shortened V by 6 bases and J by 3 bases, and 15 bases separated the two germline ends. The CDR3 has 14 residues. Germline V CDR1 and CDR2: MDHEN, SYDVKM. The repertoire was sequenced with immunoSEQ multiplex PCR; TCRdb's copy has only in-frame clones and lacks some. The sample consists of a few million clones, 90% to 95% of them appearing once. The chain is built from TRBV28 and TRBJ2-7; no clear D. The clonotype originates from a man aged 18 to 30 in good health. Some clones in this sample may be carry-over from other donors' samples. The sample taken for sequencing was naive CD4+ T cells from PBMCs. Subset defined: CD45RA+ positively selected. The CDR3: CASSSEPVYYEQYF. As DNA, the CDR3 is TGTGCCAGCAGCAGCGAGCCCGTTTACTACGAGCAGTACTTC.